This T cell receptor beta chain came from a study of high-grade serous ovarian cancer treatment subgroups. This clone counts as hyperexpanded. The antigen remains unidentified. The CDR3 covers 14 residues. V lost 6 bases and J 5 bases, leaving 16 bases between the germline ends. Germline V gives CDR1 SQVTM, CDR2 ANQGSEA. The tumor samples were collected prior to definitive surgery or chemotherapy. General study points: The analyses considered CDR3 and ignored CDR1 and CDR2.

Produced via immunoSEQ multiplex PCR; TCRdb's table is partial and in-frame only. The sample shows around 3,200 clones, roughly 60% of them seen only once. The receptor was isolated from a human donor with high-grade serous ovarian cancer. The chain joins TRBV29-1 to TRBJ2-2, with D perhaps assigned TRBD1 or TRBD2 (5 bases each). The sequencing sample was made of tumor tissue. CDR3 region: CSVDTGGGTGELFF. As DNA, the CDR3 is TGCAGCGTGGACACAGGTGGGGGTACCGGGGAGCTGTTTTTT.